Sequencing of this T cell receptor beta chain was carried out in a study of response to subunit inactivated influenza vaccine. Study results and caveats: The study's authors posited that every seasonal influenza vaccination enlists few new T cells.

This clonotype has more than one count but fewer than ten. The target antigen is unknown. TCRdb reprocessed the RT-PCR reads with MiXCR, giving one entry per CDR3 protein. The table records roughly 790,000 distinct CDR3 sequences, roughly 20% of them present only once. CDR3 length: 14 residues. The V gene lost 1 base and the J gene lost 4 bases, with 10 bases spanning the gap. Germline V gene lookup returns CDR1 MGHRA and CDR2 YSYEKL. The specimen comprised PBMCs from blood, sampled approximately 5 days after vaccination. This receptor was identified in a man aged 50-60 years who received an inactivated influenza vaccine. The chain carries TRBV4-1 and TRBJ1-1; D is undetermined. In DNA form, the CDR3 reads TGCGCCAGCAGCCAAGGGGAGCGGGGCACTGAAGCTTTCTTT. Its translation is CASSQGERGTEAFF.